The TCR beta chain described here comes from a study of chemoradiotherapy in HPV16-positive cancers. Regarding the study as a whole: In HPV16-positive patients, HPV-responsive T-cell expansion tracked better recurrence-free survival.

Regarding this clone: Its specificity is not known.

Profiling relied on immunoSEQ multiplex PCR, and the TCRdb table lists in-frame clones only, not all of them. Among roughly 11,000 clones listed, 75% were seen once. The CDR3 runs to 14 residues. Trimming left V 2 bases short and J 1 base short, with 8 bases between. Germline CDR1 is SGHVS and CDR2 is FQNEAQ. This chain links TRBV7-8 with TRBJ1-1; no clear D. This sample was obtained from a patient who underwent chemoradiotherapy. The sequence came from a human donor with HPV-associated anogenital cancer. The CDR3 DNA is TGTGCCAGCAGCTTACGGGCAGCGAACACTGAAGCTTTCTTT. The encoded protein is CASSLRAANTEAFF.